These T cell receptor beta chains were read from a single sample in a study of T-cell reconstitution after alpha-beta-depleted transplantation in children. One entry per CDR3 protein results from TCRdb running MiXCR on the PCR reads. The data hold 700,000 or so distinct CDR3 sequences, with 13% observed a single time. Material: PBMCs, obtained before TCRalphabeta/CD19-depleted stem cell transplant. The source is a girl aged 2 to 9 with congenital amegakaryocytic thrombocytopenia, due to receive a stem cell transplant. Each CDR3 is given with its conserved first and last residue. Fields, in order: V gene, clone size, D gene, J gene, CDR3 DNA, CDR3 protein. D genes are given only for firm matches. Where a row states a size, it is once, few, many or the class of an expanded clone; other rows omit it.

TRBV27	few	NA	TRBJ2-2	TGTGCCAGCAGCCATGGTCCCGGGGAGCTGTTTTTT	CASSHGPGELFF
TRBV12-3/TRBV12-4	NA	NA	TRBJ2-3	TGTGCCAGCAGTTTAGAGGCAGGCTCAGATACGCAGTATTTT	CASSLEAGSDTQYF
TRBV20-1	NA	NA	TRBJ2-7	TGCAGTGCCGTAGGACTCTCCTACGAGCAGTACTTC	CSAVGLSYEQYF
TRBV10-3	many	TRBD1	TRBJ1-1	TGTGCCATCAGTGAGTCGCGGCAGGGGGGTGGCACTGAAGCTTTCTTT	CAISESRQGGGTEAFF
TRBV15	NA	TRBD1	TRBJ2-7	TGTGCCACCAGCAGCCCTCTGACAGGGGGCCACTACGAGCAGTACTTC	CATSSPLTGGHYEQYF
TRBV29-1	many	NA	TRBJ2-5	TGCAGCGTTGAGTTCATCCTACAAGAGACCCAGTACTTC	CSVEFILQETQYF
TRBV6-5	NA	TRBD1	TRBJ1-2	TGTGCCAGCAGTATCGCGGGACAGAACTATGGCTACACCTTC	CASSIAGQNYGYTF
TRBV7-6	few	NA	TRBJ2-7	TGTGCCAGCAGCTTAGAGGCCCAGGACCACGAGCAGTACTTC	CASSLEAQDHEQYF
TRBV28	many	NA	TRBJ2-1	TGTGCCAGCAGCCGCCCACTGCCGGGGGCCTCCTACAATGAGCAGTTCTTC	CASSRPLPGASYNEQFF
TRBV5-1	many	TRBD1	TRBJ2-5	TGCGCCAGCAGAATCGGACAGGGAGGATTAGAGACCCAGTACTTC	CASRIGQGGLETQYF
TRBV20-1	few	NA	TRBJ2-6	TGCAGTGCCCCCGACTATAACTCTGGGGCCAACGTCCTGACTTTC	CSAPDYNSGANVLTF
TRBV5-8	many	TRBD2	TRBJ2-1	TGTGCCAGCAGCCTAGCGGGGCGGGTCTACAATGAGCAGTTCTTC	CASSLAGRVYNEQFF
TRBV11-2	few	NA	TRBJ2-1	TGTGCCAGCAGCTTAGTCTCTTCAGCTAGCGTCCCAGGAGATGAGCAGTTCTTC	CASSLVSSASVPGDEQFF
TRBV20-1	many	TRBD2	TRBJ2-7	TGCAGTGTTCGGCGGGAGTACTATGAGCAGTACTTC	CSVRREYYEQYF
TRBV2	NA	TRBD2	TRBJ2-7	TGTGCCAGCAGGGGCCCGGGACTAGCATCCGAGCAGTACTTC	CASRGPGLASEQYF
TRBV5-6	NA	NA	TRBJ2-7	TGTGCCAGCAGCTTGATTCCTGAAAACTACGAGCAGTACTTC	CASSLIPENYEQYF
TRBV12-3/TRBV12-4	many	NA	TRBJ2-3	TGTGCCAGCACGTTACTTGTTGGCACAGATACGCAGTATTTT	CASTLLVGTDTQYF
TRBV20-1	few	NA	TRBJ2-7	TGCAGTGCTAGGGACCCCTCCTGGGGCGAGCAGTACTTC	CSARDPSWGEQYF
TRBV7-8	few	NA	TRBJ1-5	TGTGCCAGCAGGGGCGAAGGGGAAGGAACGCCCCAGCATTTT	CASRGEGEGTPQHF
TRBV12-3/TRBV12-4	many	NA	TRBJ2-7	TGTGCCAGCAGTTTAGGACTATCGAGCTCCTACGAGCAGTACTTC	CASSLGLSSSYEQYF
TRBV20-1	many	NA	TRBJ2-3	TGCAGTGCTATTCTCCGACTAGGAGGGAATACGCAGTATTTT	CSAILRLGGNTQYF
TRBV10-3	once	TRBD1	TRBJ2-5	TGTGCCATCAGTCAGGGGGCGATGGAGACCCAGTACTTC	CAISQGAMETQYF
TRBV28	many	NA	TRBJ2-7	TGTGCCAGCAGCTCCGGGACAACAGTCTACGAGCAGTACTTC	CASSSGTTVYEQYF